These 13 T cell receptor beta chains were sequenced from one sample in a study. TRBV12-4/TRBJ1-2 clonotypes were amplified with adaptor-ligated barcode primers. TCRdb processed the multiplex PCR reads anew with MiXCR; each CDR3 protein has one entry. The sample lists 1,200 to 1,500 distinct CDR3 sequences, 19% occurring once. Sample: naive CD4+ T cells sorted from blood. The sample's subset: naive CD4+ T cells, CD4+CD45RA+CD25-. These TCRs come from a female donor with breast cancer.

The chain carries TRBV12-3 or TRBV12-4 and TRBJ1-2; TRBD1 aligns across 9 bases. V dropped 7 bases and J dropped 6; count of bases not matched to a gene: 6. The CDR3 spans 13 residues. CDR3 amino acids: CASNPGQGNGYTF. CDR3 nucleotide sequence: TGTGCCAGCAATCCGGGACAGGGAAATGGCTACACCTTC.

In this sample, this clonotype is medium-sized. The chain links TRBV12-3 or TRBV12-4 to TRBJ1-2; 9 bases are a match to TRBD1. The junction had 15 bases not matched to a gene; V was cut back by 8 bases and J by 8 bases. The CDR3 has 15 amino acids. In DNA form, the CDR3 reads TGTGCCAGCCGTCCAGGGGACAGGGAAATATCGGGCTACACCTTC. It is translated as CASRPGDREISGYTF.

This clonotype was observed a handful of times. Just one base apart from a much larger clone, this may be a read error. This sequence joins TRBV12-3 or TRBV12-4 and TRBJ1-2; D unresolved. Trimming removed 5 bases at V and 0 bases at J, with 10 bases between. The CDR3 is 14 amino acids. CDR3 protein: CASSQHAANYGYTF. DNA for the CDR3: TGTGCCAGCAGTCAACATGCAGCTAACTATGGCTACACCTTC.

By proportion, this clonotype is medium-sized. This rearrangement joins TRBV12-3 or TRBV12-4 to TRBJ1-2, with D perhaps matching TRBD1 (5 bases). V lost 3 bases and J lost 4, with 9 bases in between. The CDR3 covers 13 residues. DNA of the CDR3: TGTGCCAGCAGTTTCAAGGGGAGCTATGGCTACACCTTC. Amino acids: CASSFKGSYGYTF.

The chain joins TRBV12-3 or TRBV12-4 to TRBJ1-2, with D perhaps TRBD1 (6 bases). The CDR3 length is 13 residues. Trimming cost V 6 bases and J 9 bases, with 17 bases left between them. The CDR3 DNA reads TGTGCCAGCAGCCCCGACAGGCTTATGAGCTACACCTTC. It translates to CASSPDRLMSYTF.

This clonotype is deemed large. V and J are TRBV12-3 or TRBV12-4 and TRBJ1-2; D ambiguous. With 1 base removed from V and 8 bases from J, the gap between germline ends came to 5 bases. The CDR3 loop spans 11 amino acids. As DNA, the CDR3 is TGTGCCAGCAGTTTAGGGTTAGGCTACACCTTC. Translated, it gives CASSLGLGYTF.

This clonotype is medium-sized. The chain joins TRBV12-3 or TRBV12-4 to TRBJ1-2; D might be TRBD1 (5 bases). The CDR3 length is 15 residues. V was clipped by 5 bases and J by 5 bases, with 18 bases between them. Here the CDR3 reads CASSLRAGALYGYTF. In nucleotides, the CDR3 is TGTGCCAGCAGTCTCCGTGCTGGGGCTCTATATGGCTACACCTTC.

Relative to its sample, this clonotype is medium-sized (0.01 to 0.1%). V usage is TRBV12-3 or TRBV12-4 and J usage is TRBJ1-2; D gene ambiguous. Trimming took 7 bases from V and 7 from J, leaving 16 bases between them. The CDR3 runs 13 residues. The CDR3 DNA reads as TGTGCCAGCACCCCGGATCTGAGGTCTGGCTACACCTTC. This codes for CASTPDLRSGYTF.

In its sample, this clonotype ranks as medium-sized. The V gene is TRBV12-3 or TRBV12-4, the J gene TRBJ1-2; perhaps TRBD1 as D (6 bases). The V gene lost 5 bases and the J gene lost 4 bases, with 8 bases spanning the gap. CDR3 length: 12 residues. Here the CDR3 DNA reads TGTGCCAGCAGTGGACAGACCTATGGCTACACCTTC. Residues: CASSGQTYGYTF.

This chain links TRBV12-3 or TRBV12-4 with TRBJ1-2; 7 bases fit TRBD1. The CDR3 has 13 residues. V lost 6 bases to trimming and J lost 4 bases; unmatched junction nucleotides: 5. As DNA, the CDR3 is TGTGCCAGCAGCACCGGGACAGTCTATGGCTACACCTTC. Translating gives CASSTGTVYGYTF.

By sample share, this clonotype is medium-sized. The V call is TRBV12-3 or TRBV12-4, the J call TRBJ1-2; no clear D gene. The V gene lost 2 bases and the J gene lost 4 bases, with 5 bases spanning the gap. This CDR3 is built from 12 residues. CDR3 bases: TGTGCCAGCAGTTTAAATGGCTATGGCTACACCTTC. Protein product: CASSLNGYGYTF.

This clonotype is labeled as medium-sized. The chain carries TRBV12-3 or TRBV12-4 and TRBJ1-2; TRBD1 agrees at 8 bases. The V and J ends lost 7 bases and 4 bases, in that order; junction bases with no gene match: 5. This CDR3 has 13 residues. In DNA, the CDR3 is TGTGCCAGCACTATTGGGACAGGCTATGGCTACACCTTC. This encodes CASTIGTGYGYTF.

In its sample, this clonotype was seen a few times. The rearrangement links TRBV12-3 or TRBV12-4 to TRBJ1-2, with TRBD1 matching 9 bases. The CDR3 spans 16 residues. The J segment lost 4 bases and the V segment lost 7 bases, leaving 13 bases of the junction unmatched. The CDR3 bases are TGTGCCAGCACCCCACCTGGACAGGGGACAGGCTATGGCTACACCTTC. This gives the protein CASTPPGQGTGYGYTF.